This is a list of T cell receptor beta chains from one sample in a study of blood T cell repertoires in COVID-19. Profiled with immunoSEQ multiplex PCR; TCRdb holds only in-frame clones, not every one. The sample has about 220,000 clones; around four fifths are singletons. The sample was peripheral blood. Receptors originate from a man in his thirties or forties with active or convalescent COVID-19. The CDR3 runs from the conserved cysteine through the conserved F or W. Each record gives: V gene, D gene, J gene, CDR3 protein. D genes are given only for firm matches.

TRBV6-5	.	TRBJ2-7	CASSYAREGVPYEQYF
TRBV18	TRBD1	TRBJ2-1	CASSKNLDRGQQFF
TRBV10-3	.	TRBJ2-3	CAISGGKGTDTQYF
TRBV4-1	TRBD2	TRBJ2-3	CASSQGTSGRPQDTQYF
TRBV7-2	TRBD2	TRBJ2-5	CASRGGLAGETQYF
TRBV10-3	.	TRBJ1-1	CATNRGDTEAFF
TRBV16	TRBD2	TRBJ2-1	CASSLGTSSTLIGDEQFF
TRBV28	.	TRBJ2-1	CASSPRTQHYNEQFF
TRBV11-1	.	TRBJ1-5	CASSSRVGGDQPQHF
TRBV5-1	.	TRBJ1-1	CASSSYVQGAEAFF
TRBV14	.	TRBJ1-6	CASSQVYGGQRSPLHF
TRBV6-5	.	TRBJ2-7	CASRAGEGYEQYF
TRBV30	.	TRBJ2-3	CAWNRGTDTQYF
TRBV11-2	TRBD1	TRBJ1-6	CASSSRTGWGPLHF
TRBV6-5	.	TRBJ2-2	CASRVGTKGGGELFF
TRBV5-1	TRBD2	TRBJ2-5	CASGRGGVETQYF
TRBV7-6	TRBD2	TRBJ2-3	CASSLVPAGGTDTQYF
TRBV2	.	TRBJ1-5	CASSFRAVVIPQHF
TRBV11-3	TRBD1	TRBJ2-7	CASSMTTGGSSEQYF
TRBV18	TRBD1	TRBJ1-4	CASSSGQVHNEKLFF
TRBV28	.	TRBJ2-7	CASSLGGAASYEQYF
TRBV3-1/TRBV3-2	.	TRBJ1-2	CASSHGQSYGYTF